Shown below are 11 T cell receptor beta chains from a single sample sequenced in a study of Graves' ophthalmopathy and Graves' hyperthyroidism. RNA transcripts served as template for amplifying TCR beta CDR3 sequences. Scientists carried out first-round RT-PCR using HTBI primers and then a second-round multiplex PCR. TCRdb reprocessed the multiplex PCR reads via MiXCR and lists one record per CDR3 protein. This sample has approximately 640,000 distinct CDR3 sequences, with about 40% found just once. What was sequenced was peripheral blood. The receptor source for this set is an adult man with Graves' ophthalmopathy.

This clonotype came up many times. The V call is TRBV19, the J call TRBJ2-7, with D perhaps TRBD2 (5 bases). V lost 5 bases and J lost 5, with 16 bases in between. The CDR3 runs 14 residues. The germline V gene encodes CDR1 LNHDA and CDR2 SQIVND (reference sequence). The CDR3 coding sequence is TGTGCCAGTAGTCTGAGCGGTTTAGCTCACGAGCAGTACTTC. It translates to CASSLSGLAHEQYF.

V is TRBV25-1 and J is TRBJ1-6; tentatively, D is TRBD1 (5 bases). The CDR3 spans 14 residues. CDR1 is MGHDK, CDR2 SYGVNS, per germline. Trimming took 6 bases from V and 8 from J, leaving 14 bases between them. CDR3 loop: CASSRDVQDSPLHF. The CDR3 DNA reads as TGTGCCAGCAGCCGGGACGTTCAAGATTCACCCCTCCACTTT.

A remark on this clonotype: One end of the junction varies from germline; a read error may be responsible. The chain recombines TRBV10-3 with TRBJ2-6; 8 nucleotides line up with TRBD1. CDR1 and CDR2 (germline): ENHRY, SYGVKD. The CDR3 totals 17 residues. The CDR3 DNA sequence: TGTGCCAGCAGTGAAGCGCAGGGGGCCTCTGGGGCCAACGTCCTGACTTTC. Amino acid sequence: CASSEAQGASGANVLTF.

In this sample, this clonotype turned up many times. The chain carries TRBV10-2 and TRBJ1-6, with D possibly matching TRBD1 (6 bases). This CDR3 spans 15 amino acids. V gave up 3 bases and J gave up 4 bases, with 10 bases separating them. CDR1 WSHSY and CDR2 SAAADI come from the germline V gene. CDR3 in amino acids: CASSDGGQYNSPLHF. The CDR3 DNA follows: TGCGCCAGCAGTGATGGGGGACAATATAATTCACCCCTCCACTTT.

This clonotype showed up many times. The chain couples TRBV7-9 to TRBJ1-6, with D maybe TRBD1 (6 bases). The V end was cut by 5 bases, the J end by 0 bases, with 14 bases between. Germline CDR1 is SEHNR and CDR2 is FQNEAQ (reference sequence). The CDR3 is made up of 17 amino acids. CDR3 sequence (DNA): TGTGCCAGCAGCCCACGACAGGAGAGCTCCTATAATTCACCCCTCCACTTT. Translation: CASSPRQESSYNSPLHF.

This chain joins TRBV12-3 or TRBV12-4 and TRBJ1-5; 10 bases line up with TRBD1. This CDR3 has 16 amino acids. The V segment lost 0 bases and the J segment 8 bases; nucleotides outside the gene matches: 7. The CDR3 nucleotides read TGTGCCAGCAGTTTAGCGGGACAGGGGTTTTGGGAGCCCCAGCATTTT. Translation gives CASSLAGQGFWEPQHF.

The chain employs TRBV2 and TRBJ2-7; either TRBD1 or TRBD2 may supply D (5 bases each). Germline V gene data show CDR1 as SNHLY and CDR2 as FYNNEI. The V and J ends lost 2 bases and 2 bases respectively, with 7 bases between them. The CDR3 is 13 residues long. This chain's CDR3 is CASSEMGAYEQYF. For the CDR3, the DNA is TGTGCCAGCAGTGAAATGGGGGCCTACGAGCAGTACTTC.

This clonotype was recorded at least ten times. The chain carries TRBV7-2 and TRBJ2-5; TRBD1 or TRBD2 may be the D gene (6 bases each). This CDR3 has 15 amino acids. Germline V gene sequence: CDR1 SGHTA, CDR2 FQGNSA. Deletions cut 1 base from V and 0 bases from J, with 9 bases between. The CDR3 region is CASSLGGAYQETQYF. DNA for the CDR3: TGTGCCAGCAGCTTAGGGGGGGCTTACCAAGAGACCCAGTACTTC.

CDR3 in DNA: TGTGCCAGCAGCCAACAATCCGGGACTAACTCCTACGAGCAGTACTTC. Translation gives CASSQQSGTNSYEQYF. The V and J genes are TRBV4-2 and TRBJ2-7, with 7 bases aligning to TRBD2. CDR3 length: 16 residues. V shed 2 bases and J 0 bases; nucleotides not matched to a gene: 7. Looked up from germline, CDR1 is LGHNA and CDR2 is YNFKEQ.

This clonotype was seen repeatedly, ten times or more. V usage is TRBV24-1 and J usage is TRBJ2-7; D possibly corresponds to TRBD1 (5 bases). CDR3 length: 14 amino acids. V lost 1 base and J 6 bases, leaving 12 bases between the germline ends. Per germline, CDR1 KGHDR and CDR2 SFDVKD. The CDR3: CATSDLRNQGEQYF. The DNA for the CDR3 is TGTGCCACCAGTGATTTACGGAACCAGGGCGAGCAGTACTTC.

There are many counts of this clonotype. The V call is TRBV29-1, the J call TRBJ2-3; D gene unclear. Germline V CDR1 and CDR2: SQVTM, ANQGSEA. The V and J ends lost 4 bases and 2 bases respectively, with 10 bases between them. The CDR3 runs 13 residues. The CDR3 here is CSVGRRLTDTQYF. CDR3 coding DNA: TGCAGCGTTGGTCGGCGGCTCACAGATACGCAGTATTTT.